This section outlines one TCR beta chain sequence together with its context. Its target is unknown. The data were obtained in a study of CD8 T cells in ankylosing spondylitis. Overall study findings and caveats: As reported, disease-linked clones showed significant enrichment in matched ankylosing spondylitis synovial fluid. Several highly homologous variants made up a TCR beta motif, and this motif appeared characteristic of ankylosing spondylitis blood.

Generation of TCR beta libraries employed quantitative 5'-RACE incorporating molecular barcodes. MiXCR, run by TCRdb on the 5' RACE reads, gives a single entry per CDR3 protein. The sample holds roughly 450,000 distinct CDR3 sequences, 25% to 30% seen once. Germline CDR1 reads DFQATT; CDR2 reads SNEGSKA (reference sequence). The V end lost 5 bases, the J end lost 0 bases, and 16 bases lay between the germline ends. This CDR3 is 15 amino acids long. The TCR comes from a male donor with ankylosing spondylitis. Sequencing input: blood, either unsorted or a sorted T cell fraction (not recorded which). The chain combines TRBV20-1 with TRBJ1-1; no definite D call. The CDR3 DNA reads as TGCAGTGCTCAGAGGGTTTTTGAGGTGAACACTGAAGCTTTCTTT. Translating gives CSAQRVFEVNTEAFF.